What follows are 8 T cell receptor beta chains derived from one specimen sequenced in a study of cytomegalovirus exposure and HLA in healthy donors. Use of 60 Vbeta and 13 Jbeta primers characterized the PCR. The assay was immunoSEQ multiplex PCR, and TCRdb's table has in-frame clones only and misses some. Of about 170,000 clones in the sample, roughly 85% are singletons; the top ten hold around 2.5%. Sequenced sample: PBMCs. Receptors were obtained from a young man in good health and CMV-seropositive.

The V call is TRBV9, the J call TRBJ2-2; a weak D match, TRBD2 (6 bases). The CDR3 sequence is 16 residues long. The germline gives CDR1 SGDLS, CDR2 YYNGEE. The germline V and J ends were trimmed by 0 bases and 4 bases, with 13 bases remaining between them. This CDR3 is CASSVGRGLATGELFF. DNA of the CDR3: TGTGCCAGCAGCGTAGGGAGGGGTTTGGCCACCGGGGAGCTGTTTTTT.

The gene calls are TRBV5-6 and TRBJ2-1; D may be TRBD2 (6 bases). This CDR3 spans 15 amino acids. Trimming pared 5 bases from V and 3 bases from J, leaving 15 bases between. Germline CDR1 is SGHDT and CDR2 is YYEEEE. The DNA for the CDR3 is TGTGCCAGCAGTTTCGCTAGCGATTACTACAATGAGCAGTTCTTC. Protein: CASSFASDYYNEQFF.

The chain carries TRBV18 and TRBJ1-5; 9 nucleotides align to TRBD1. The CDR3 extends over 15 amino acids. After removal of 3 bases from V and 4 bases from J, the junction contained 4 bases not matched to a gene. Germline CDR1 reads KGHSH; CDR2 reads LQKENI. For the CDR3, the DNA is TGTGCCAGCTCACCGGGACAGGGCCTAAATCAGCCCCAGCATTTT. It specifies CASSPGQGLNQPQHF.

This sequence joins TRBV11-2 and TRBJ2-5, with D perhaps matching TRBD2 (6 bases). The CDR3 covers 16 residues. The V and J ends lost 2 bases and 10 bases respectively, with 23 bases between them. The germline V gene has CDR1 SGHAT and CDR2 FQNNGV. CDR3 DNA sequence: TGTGCCAGCAGCTTATGGTTGCCAGGGAGGCCCAACGACCAGTACTTC. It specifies CASSLWLPGRPNDQYF.

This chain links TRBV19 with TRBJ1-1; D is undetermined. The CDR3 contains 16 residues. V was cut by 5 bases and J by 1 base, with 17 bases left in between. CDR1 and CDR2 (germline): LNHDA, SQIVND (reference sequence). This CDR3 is CASSLGGSRANTEAFF. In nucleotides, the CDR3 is TGTGCCAGTAGTTTGGGAGGGTCACGAGCGAACACTGAAGCTTTCTTT.

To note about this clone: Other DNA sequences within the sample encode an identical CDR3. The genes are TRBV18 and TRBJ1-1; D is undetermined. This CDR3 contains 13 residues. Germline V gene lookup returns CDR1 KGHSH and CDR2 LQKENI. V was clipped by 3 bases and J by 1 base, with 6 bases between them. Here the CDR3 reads CASSPSGNTEAFF. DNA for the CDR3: TGTGCCAGCTCACCCTCCGGGAACACTGAAGCTTTCTTT.

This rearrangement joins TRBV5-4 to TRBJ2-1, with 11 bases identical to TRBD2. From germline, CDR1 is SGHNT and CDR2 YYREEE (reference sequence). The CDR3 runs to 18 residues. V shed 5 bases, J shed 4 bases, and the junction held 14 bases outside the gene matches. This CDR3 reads CASSFKTSGSSSYNEQFF. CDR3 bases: TGTGCCAGCAGTTTTAAAACTAGCGGGAGTTCCAGTTACAATGAGCAGTTCTTC.

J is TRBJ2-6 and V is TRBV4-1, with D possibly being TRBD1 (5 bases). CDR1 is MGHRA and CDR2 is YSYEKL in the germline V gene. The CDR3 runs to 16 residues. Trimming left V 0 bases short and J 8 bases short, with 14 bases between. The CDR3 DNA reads TGCGCCAGCAGCCAAGAATATCGCGCAGGGCCCAACGTCCTGACTTTC. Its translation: CASSQEYRAGPNVLTF.